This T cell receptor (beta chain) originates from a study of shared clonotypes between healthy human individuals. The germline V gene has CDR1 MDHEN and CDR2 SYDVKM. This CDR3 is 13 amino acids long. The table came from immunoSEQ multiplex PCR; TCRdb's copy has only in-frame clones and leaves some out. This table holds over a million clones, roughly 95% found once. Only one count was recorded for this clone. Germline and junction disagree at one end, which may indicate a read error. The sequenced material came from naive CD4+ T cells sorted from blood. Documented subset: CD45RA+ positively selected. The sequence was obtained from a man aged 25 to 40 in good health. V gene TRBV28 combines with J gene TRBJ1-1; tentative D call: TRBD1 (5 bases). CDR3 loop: CASSFLSMGGGTF. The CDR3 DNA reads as TGTGCCAGCAGTTTTTTATCGATGGGGGGAGGGACCTTT.